This is a list of T cell receptor beta chains from one sample in a study of blood T cell repertoires in COVID-19. The method was immunoSEQ multiplex PCR; TCRdb's version includes in-frame clones alone and lacks a portion of them. The sample records under 300,000 clones, over 75% being singletons. Sequenced material: peripheral blood. The receptors shown here come from a woman aged 40 to 50 who had recovered from COVID-19. CDR3s include the opening cysteine and the closing phenylalanine or tryptophan. The D gene is left open where the match is weak. Size tells how often a clone was seen (once, few, many) or the class of an expanded clone, and some rows leave it out.

size	V	D	J	length	DNA	CDR3
.	TRBV9	.	TRBJ2-7	15	TGTGCCAGCAGCGTGGAGGCAGATCATTCCTACGAGCAGTACTTC	CASSVEADHSYEQYF
few	TRBV6-1	.	TRBJ1-2	15	TGTGCCAGCAGTGAAAAGGTCAGGTCTAACTATGGCTACACCTTC	CASSEKVRSNYGYTF
.	TRBV10-2	TRBD2	TRBJ2-3	16	TGCGCCAGCAGTGAACTAGCGGTCTCTAGCACAGATACGCAGTATTTT	CASSELAVSSTDTQYF
.	TRBV10-3	TRBD2	TRBJ2-5	15	TGTGCCATCAGGGACGGGACTAGCGGGAGCCAGACCCAGTACTTC	CAIRDGTSGSQTQYF
.	TRBV5-6	.	TRBJ1-6	16	TGTGCCAGCAGCTTGGTACAGACCTTCTATAATTCACCCCTCCACTTT	CASSLVQTFYNSPLHF
few	TRBV19	.	TRBJ1-5	15	TGTGCCAGTAGTATAGCGGGGTTCGGGAATCAGCCCCAGCATTTT	CASSIAGFGNQPQHF
few	TRBV4-3	.	TRBJ1-3	17	TGCGCCAGCAGCCAAGACCGTTATTCCAGGGGTGGAAACACCATATATTTT	CASSQDRYSRGGNTIYF
few	TRBV4-1	.	TRBJ2-7	16	TGCGCCAGCAGCCAAGAGGTGGGAGTTGCCTCCTACGAGCAGTACTTC	CASSQEVGVASYEQYF
.	TRBV19	.	TRBJ2-7	15	TGTGCCAGTAGGGGAGGTTGGGCCCTTCTCTACGAGCAGTACTTC	CASRGGWALLYEQYF
.	TRBV7-3	TRBD2	TRBJ2-1	12	TGTGCCTCCCGTGGCGCGGGAGGGCCCCTGTTCTTC	CASRGAGGPLFF
.	TRBV18	.	TRBJ2-3	15	TGTGCCAGCTCACCCCAGAAATCTAGCACAGATACGCAGTATTTT	CASSPQKSSTDTQYF
.	TRBV2	TRBD2	TRBJ2-5	15	TGTGCCAGCAGTGTAGGTAGCGGGGGTGTTGAGACCCAGTACTTC	CASSVGSGGVETQYF
.	TRBV28	TRBD1	TRBJ2-6	16	TGTGCCAGCAGTTCGGGACAGGGATCTGGGGCCAACGTCCTGACTTTC	CASSSGQGSGANVLTF
.	TRBV7-2	.	TRBJ2-4	15	TGTGCCAGCAGCTCGGGCGGGGGCAGGTTGGGAGAACAGTACTTC	CASSSGGGRLGEQYF
.	TRBV6-5	.	TRBJ2-1	14	TGTGCCAGCAGTTATTACAGGATGGGCAATGAGCAGTTCTTC	CASSYYRMGNEQFF
.	TRBV7-2	TRBD2	TRBJ2-3	14	TGTGCCAGCAGCTTTAGCGGGAGAACAGATACGCAGTATTTT	CASSFSGRTDTQYF
.	TRBV13	TRBD1	TRBJ1-4	16	TGTGCCAGCAGCAACCGACCCGGACAGGGAAGTGGAAAACTGTTTTTT	CASSNRPGQGSGKLFF
.	TRBV27	.	TRBJ2-7	14	TGTGCCAGCACCCAGGGCGCAGGGGGGCATGAGCAGTACTTC	CASTQGAGGHEQYF
.	TRBV4-1	.	TRBJ2-3	17	TGCGCCAGCAGCCAAGAGGAGGGGACAGCCTTCACAGATACGCAGTATTTT	CASSQEEGTAFTDTQYF
.	TRBV21-1	.	TRBJ2-7	15	TGTGCCAGCAGAGACCGGGACAGGTGCTCCTACGAGCAGTACTTC	CASRDRDRCSYEQYF
.	TRBV5-6	.	TRBJ1-2	12	TGTGCCAGCAGCTTGGCGGGCTATGGCTACACCTTC	CASSLAGYGYTF
.	TRBV6-2/TRBV6-3	TRBD2	TRBJ2-5	16	TGTGCCAGCAGTTCCGGCCGGGGGGGGCCGGGAAAGACCCAGTACTTC	CASSSGRGGPGKTQYF
.	TRBV3-1/TRBV3-2	.	TRBJ2-3	15	TGTGCCAGCAGCCGTGGGCCCAGATTCACAGATACGCAGTATTTT	CASSRGPRFTDTQYF
.	TRBV10-3	TRBD1	TRBJ1-2	14	TGTGCCATCAGTGAGGGAGGACAGGGCTATGGCTACACCTTC	CAISEGGQGYGYTF
.	TRBV3-1/TRBV3-2	TRBD1	TRBJ2-7	15	TGTGCCAGCAGCACCCAGACAGGGGGCTCGGACGAGCAGTACTTC	CASSTQTGGSDEQYF
.	TRBV3-1/TRBV3-2	.	TRBJ2-7	13	TGTGCCAGCAGCCATTTGGGAGTCCACGAGCAGTACTTC	CASSHLGVHEQYF
.	TRBV5-1	TRBD1	TRBJ2-7	14	TGCGCCAGCGCTGGGACAGCGGCACCCTACGAGCAGTACTTC	CASAGTAAPYEQYF
.	TRBV27	.	TRBJ1-2	13	TGTGCCAGCAGTTCTCGGGGGGGTTACGGCTACACCTTC	CASSSRGGYGYTF
.	TRBV2	TRBD1	TRBJ1-2	12	TGTGCCAGCAACACCCCAGGGGGACACCCCACCTTC	CASNTPGGHPTF
once	TRBV7-2	.	TRBJ1-2	14	TGTGCCAGCAGCCCTGGGGGCCCTAACTATGGCTACACCTTC	CASSPGGPNYGYTF
once	TRBV6-5	TRBD1	TRBJ2-2	15	TGTGCCAGCAGCCTCACAGGGGCCAACACCGGGGAGCTGTTTTTT	CASSLTGANTGELFF
.	TRBV19	.	TRBJ2-3	14	TGTGCCAGTAGTCTATGGACAGGCACAGATACGCAGTATTTT	CASSLWTGTDTQYF
.	TRBV6-5	.	TRBJ1-5	13	TGTGCCAGCAGTTCCAGTCCTTCACAGCCCCAGCATTTT	CASSSSPSQPQHF
.	TRBV6-2/TRBV6-3	TRBD1	TRBJ1-6	17	TGTGCCAGCAGTTACTCGAAGACAGGGGGCTATAATTCACCCCTCCACTTT	CASSYSKTGGYNSPLHF
.	TRBV6-5	.	TRBJ2-7	15	TGTGCCAGCTCCGAAGGGGCAGGGGCGTTCTACGAGCAGTACTTC	CASSEGAGAFYEQYF
.	TRBV9	.	TRBJ1-4	15	TGTGCCAGCAGCCCGTCCGCGGGGTTGGATGAAAAACTGTTTTTT	CASSPSAGLDEKLFF
.	TRBV5-6	.	TRBJ2-1	13	TGTGCCAGCAGCTCCTGGACTCAAAATGAGCAGTTCTTC	CASSSWTQNEQFF
.	TRBV7-9	TRBD2	TRBJ2-1	16	TGTGCCAGCACCTATACTAGCGGGAGTAGGTACAATGAGCAGTTCTTC	CASTYTSGSRYNEQFF
.	TRBV7-9	TRBD2	TRBJ2-1	15	TGTGCCAGCAGCTTAGGGCGGGAGTCCTACAATGAGCAGTTCTTC	CASSLGRESYNEQFF
.	TRBV11-3	TRBD1	TRBJ1-6	17	TGTGCCAGCAGCTTAGGGGGACAGACCTACTATAATTCACCCCTCCACTTT	CASSLGGQTYYNSPLHF
.	TRBV6-2/TRBV6-3	TRBD1	TRBJ2-7	14	TGTGCCAGCAGTAGACGACAGGGGTGGGACGAGCAGTACTTC	CASSRRQGWDEQYF